These 10 T cell receptor beta chains originate from one sample sequenced in a study of cytomegalovirus exposure and HLA in healthy donors. It was with 60 Vbeta and 13 Jbeta primers that the PCR ran. TCRdb keeps only in-frame clones here, not all; method: immunoSEQ multiplex PCR. Of about 190,000 clones detected, around 85% appear once; the ten largest clones hold 3.5% to 4%. Sequenced sample: PBMCs. Every receptor here comes from a man aged 50 to 60 in good health and CMV-seronegative.

The chain joins TRBV19 to TRBJ1-2; TRBD1 aligns across 8 bases. The trim removed 3 bases at V and 4 bases at J, leaving 16 bases unmatched. Germline V gene lookup returns CDR1 LNHDA and CDR2 SQIVND (reference sequence). The CDR3 length is 18 residues. The chain's CDR3 is CASSIGWAGGRSGYGYTF. The CDR3 DNA sequence: TGTGCCAGTAGTATTGGTTGGGCAGGGGGCCGATCTGGCTATGGCTACACCTTC.

The chain recombines TRBV7-9 with TRBJ1-2; unclear D gene. Trimming removed 4 bases at V and 5 bases at J, with 14 bases between. The germline V gene encodes CDR1 SEHNR and CDR2 FQNEAQ (reference sequence). CDR3 length equals 14 residues. The CDR3: CASSSPARRYGYTF. The CDR3 region has the DNA TGTGCCAGCAGCTCACCAGCGAGGAGGTATGGCTACACCTTC. Using reference TRBV7-9 and TRBJ1-2 for the parts outside the CDR3, the full variable domain is DTGVSQNPRHKITKRGQNVTFRCDPISEHNRLYWYRQTLGQGPEFLTYFQNEAQLEKSRLLSDRFSAERPKGSFSTLEIQRTEQGDSAMYLCASSSPARRYGYTFGSGTRLTVV.

The rearrangement uses TRBV6-5 and TRBJ1-1; D gene ambiguous. V lost 2 bases to trimming and J lost 1 base, with 14 bases between them. Germline assignment: CDR1 MNHEY and CDR2 SVGAGI. The CDR3 totals 16 residues. The CDR3 nucleotides are TGTGCCAGCAGTTACGGCGGGGTCAGGCCGAACACTGAAGCTTTCTTT. It translates to CASSYGGVRPNTEAFF.

This chain uses TRBV7-9 with TRBJ2-1; perhaps TRBD1 as D (5 bases). This CDR3 has 14 residues. The V and J ends lost 8 bases and 10 bases respectively, with 21 bases between them. Per germline, CDR1 SEHNR and CDR2 FQNEAQ (reference sequence). The DNA of the CDR3 is TGTGCCAGCGGCCGGGTGGCAGGGAAGGGGGAGCAGTTCTTC. This codes for CASGRVAGKGEQFF.

The CDR3 here is CASSQDRGAGDTGELFF. The CDR3 DNA sequence: TGCGCCAGCAGCCAAGATCGGGGGGCAGGGGACACCGGGGAGCTGTTTTTT. V and J are TRBV4-1 and TRBJ2-2; TRBD2 might be the D (7 bases). The CDR3 has 17 residues. Trimming took off 0 bases at V and 3 bases at J, with 14 bases between the two ends. From germline, CDR1 is MGHRA and CDR2 YSYEKL.

This clone came up a few times. Other DNA sequences in the same sample also yield this CDR3. The V call is TRBV7-2, the J call TRBJ1-3; no definite D call. CDR1 SGHTA and CDR2 FQGNSA come from the germline V gene. The CDR3 covers 13 residues. Between the trimmed V and J ends, which lost 1 base and 4 bases, there was a span of 5 bases. CDR3 nucleotide sequence: TGTGCCAGCAGCTTAGGGGCAGGAAACACCATATATTTT. Translation gives CASSLGAGNTIYF.

The chain combines TRBV5-1 with TRBJ2-2, with D possibly TRBD2 on 5 matching bases. Germline V gene data show CDR1 as SGHRS and CDR2 as YFSETQ. The CDR3 has 16 amino acids. V lost 0 bases and J lost 4, with 13 bases in between. CDR3 sequence reads: CASSLGRTGGTGELFF. In nucleotides, the CDR3 is TGCGCCAGCAGCTTGGGGCGGACCGGAGGCACCGGGGAGCTGTTTTTT.

V gene TRBV6-1 combines with J gene TRBJ2-1; a possible D gene is TRBD2 (6 bases). The CDR3 extends over 12 amino acids. Germline V lookup: CDR1 MNHNS, CDR2 SASEGT. Trimming took 5 bases from V and 8 from J, leaving 10 bases between them. CDR3 nucleotides: TGTGCCAGCAGTCGACTAGTGGATGAGCAGTTCTTC. Protein: CASSRLVDEQFF.

This sequence joins TRBV10-3 and TRBJ1-6, with D unclear. Germline V gene data show CDR1 as ENHRY and CDR2 as SYGVKD. The CDR3 contains 12 residues. The germline V and J ends were trimmed by 8 bases and 7 bases, with 9 bases remaining between them. This CDR3 reads CAIGLNNSPLHF. DNA of the CDR3: TGTGCCATCGGACTGAACAATTCACCCCTCCACTTT.

The V gene is TRBV2, the J gene TRBJ2-1; 10 bases map to TRBD2. Germline values: CDR1 SNHLY, CDR2 FYNNEI. The CDR3 is 16 amino acids. The J segment lost 5 bases and the V segment lost 10 bases, leaving 14 bases of the junction unmatched. CDR3 sequence (DNA): TGTGCCACTCCGGAGGGTGGAGCGGGGGGGAACAATGAGCAGTTCTTC. Translating it yields CATPEGGAGGNNEQFF.